This T cell receptor (beta chain) appears in the sequencing data of a study of shared clonotypes between healthy human individuals. Germline-derived CDR1 and CDR2 are MGHRA and YSYEKL. The ends lost 1 base at V and 5 bases at J; junction bases unmatched: 9. CDR3 length: 17 residues. Clones were read by immunoSEQ multiplex PCR, and TCRdb kept only the in-frame ones, dropping some. The profile covers 950,000 to 1,100,000 clones, with 78% appearing a single time and 0.61% taken by the ten largest. This sequence originates from a young man in good health. Some clones in this sample may be carry-over from other donors' samples. This sequence joins TRBV4-1 and TRBJ2-5; 11 positions match TRBD1. The sequencing sample was made of memory CD4+ T cells from PBMCs. Indicated subset: CD45RA-negative fraction. The CDR3 DNA reads TGCGCCAGCAGCCAAGCCCTTCGGGACAGGGGGACCGAGACCCAGTACTTC. Translated, it gives CASSQALRDRGTETQYF.